Below, 3 T cell receptor beta chains from the same sample are listed, as sequenced in a study of early T cells in non-severe SARS-CoV-2 infection. TCRdb redid the calling of the 5' RACE reads with MiXCR, one entry per CDR3 protein. This table holds about 46,000 distinct CDR3 sequences, roughly a tenth found once. Source: whole blood, taken at baseline. Receptor source: an adult who was a healthcare worker with PCR-confirmed SARS-CoV-2 infection or an uninfected control (not recorded which).

This clonotype was found a few times. The gene calls are TRBV6-2 or TRBV6-3 and TRBJ2-7; D is unclear. CDR3 length: 12 amino acids. Per germline, CDR1 MNHEY and CDR2 SVGEGT. V gave up 6 bases and J gave up 2 bases, with 8 bases separating them. For the CDR3, the DNA is TGTGCCAGCAGCGATCAAACCTACGAGCAGTACTTC. Protein: CASSDQTYEQYF.

This clonotype has ten or more counts. CDR3 bases: TGTGCCAGCAGCCCCCCCGGTGGGGGCCGCTCCTACGAGCAGTACTTC. It codes for CASSPPGGGRSYEQYF. The genes are TRBV7-2 and TRBJ2-7; D is possibly TRBD1 (6 bases). The CDR3 has 16 amino acids. CDR1 is SGHTA, CDR2 FQGNSA, per germline. V was pared by 5 bases and J by 0 bases, with 17 bases between. Full variable domain (remainder filled in from reference TRBV7-2 and TRBJ2-7): GAGVSQSPSNKVTEKGKDVELRCDPISGHTALYWYRQSLGQGLEFLIYFQGNSAPDKSGLPSDRFSAERTGGSVSTLTIQRTQQEDSAVYLCASSPPGGGRSYEQYFGPGTRLTVT.

This clonotype has more than one count but fewer than ten. V and J are TRBV9 and TRBJ1-1; D call uncertain. CDR3 length: 13 residues. Germline V lookup: CDR1 SGDLS, CDR2 YYNGEE. Deletions cut 8 bases from V and 1 base from J, with 12 bases between. The CDR3 bases are TGTGCCAGTAGTATAGGCACGAACACTGAAGCTTTCTTT. Encoded protein: CASSIGTNTEAFF.